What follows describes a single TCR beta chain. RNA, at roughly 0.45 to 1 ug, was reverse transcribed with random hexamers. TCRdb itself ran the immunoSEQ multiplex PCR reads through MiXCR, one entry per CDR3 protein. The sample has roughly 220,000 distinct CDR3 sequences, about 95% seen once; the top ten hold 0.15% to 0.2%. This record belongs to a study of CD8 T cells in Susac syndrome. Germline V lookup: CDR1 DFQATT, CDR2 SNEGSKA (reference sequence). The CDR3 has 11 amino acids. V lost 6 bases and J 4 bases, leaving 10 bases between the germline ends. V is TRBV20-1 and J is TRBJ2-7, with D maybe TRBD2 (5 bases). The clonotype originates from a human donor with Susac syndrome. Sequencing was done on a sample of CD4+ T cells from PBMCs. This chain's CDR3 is CSAVGRYEQYF. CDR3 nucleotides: TGCAGTGCAGTTGGGAGATACGAGCAGTACTTC.